The 8 T cell receptor beta chains in this list originate from one sample, sequenced in a study of tumor-infiltrating lymphocytes in primary liver carcinoma. cDNA specific to TCR beta was made from 500 ng of total RNA, with a constant-region primer employed for priming. Generation of the TCR beta libraries relied on three nested multiplex PCR rounds using slightly modified ARM-PCR. The first two PCR rounds used TRBV1-TRBV30 forward primers with a C-beta reverse primer, nine to eleven cycles each. From the multiplex PCR reads, TCRdb called clonotypes with MiXCR, one entry per CDR3 protein. The table lists some 190,000 distinct CDR3 sequences, 60% of them singletons. Blood RNA was derived from unsorted whole blood, and germline DNA was extracted too. Input material: peripheral blood. Source of these receptors: a man aged 35 to 55 with primary liver carcinoma and hepatitis B virus infection.

This chain uses TRBV10-2 with TRBJ2-7, with 12 bases lining up with TRBD1. Looked up from germline, CDR1 is WSHSY and CDR2 is SAAADI. After removal of 8 bases from V and 7 bases from J, the junction contained 9 bases not matched to a gene. This CDR3 region has 14 residues. The CDR3 DNA is TGCGCCAGCTCCCGGGGACAGGGGGCGCGTGAGCAGTACTTC. As protein: CASSRGQGAREQYF.

The chain combines TRBV6-1 with TRBJ2-7; 9 positions match TRBD2. The trim removed 6 bases at V and 6 bases at J, leaving 12 bases unmatched. Germline lookup yields CDR1 MNHNS and CDR2 SASEGT. The CDR3 loop spans 15 amino acids. Here the CDR3 reads CASRSGRGLALEQYF. CDR3 DNA: TGTGCCAGCAGGAGCGGTCGGGGACTAGCCCTCGAGCAGTACTTC.

The table lists this clonotype with a few counts. V gene TRBV29-1 combines with J gene TRBJ2-5, with D perhaps matching TRBD1 (5 bases). The CDR3 is 13 amino acids. With 4 bases removed from V and 4 bases from J, the gap between germline ends came to 13 bases. The germline V gene has CDR1 SQVTM and CDR2 ANQGSEA. The CDR3 spells CSVGGHGGETQYF. The CDR3 DNA reads as TGCAGCGTTGGCGGACATGGTGGAGAGACCCAGTACTTC.

The chain is built from TRBV29-1 and TRBJ2-1; 7 bases map to TRBD1. CDR3 length: 14 residues. The V gene end was trimmed by 8 bases and the J gene end by 7 bases; junction bases not matched to a gene: 14. The germline CDR1 and CDR2 sequences are SQVTM and ANQGSEA. The CDR3 nucleotides read TGCAGCTCCGAGGAGGACAGGTTCCTTAATGAGCAGTTCTTC. Protein sequence: CSSEEDRFLNEQFF.

Comment on this clonotype: One base away lies a much larger clone, so this may be a sequencing read error. The chain couples TRBV12-3 or TRBV12-4 to TRBJ1-5; D not resolved. The CDR3 covers 14 residues. Trimming removed 3 bases from V and 4 bases from J, with 10 bases in between. The CDR3 DNA is TGTGCCAGCAGTTTTCGACTGTGTAATCAGCCCCAGCATTTT. Amino acids: CASSFRLCNQPQHF.

As regards this clonotype: A much larger clone lies a single base off, so this may be a read error. The chain recombines TRBV11-3 with TRBJ2-1, with 7 bases that match TRBD2. The V gene's germline CDR1 is SGHNT and CDR2 YENEEA. This CDR3 has 16 residues. The CDR3 spells CAGSTSGTNSYNEQFF. CDR3 bases: TGTGCCGGCAGCACATCCGGGACTAACTCCTACAATGAGCAGTTCTTC. Variable domain in full (rest from reference TRBV11-3 and TRBJ2-1): EAGVVQSPRYKIIEKKQPVAFWCNPISGHNTLYWYLQNLGQGPELLIRYENEEAVDDSQLPKDRFSAERLKGVDSTLKIQPAELGDSAVYLCAGSTSGTNSYNEQFFGPGTRLTVL.

V is TRBV5-6 and J is TRBJ2-1, with D possibly called TRBD1 or TRBD2 (7 bases each). Near its end, the DNA agrees better with TRBJ2-7, so the J call may be wrong. This CDR3 is 17 amino acids long. Germline loops: CDR1 SGHDT, CDR2 YYEEEE. CDR3 sequence: CASSSNLQGRGYNEQYF. CDR3 DNA: TGTGCCAGCAGCTCGAACCTACAGGGGCGGGGGTATAATGAGCAGTACTTC.

The chain has TRBV11-3 and TRBJ2-1, with D perhaps matching TRBD2 (6 bases). Germline CDR1 is SGHNT and CDR2 is YENEEA. The CDR3 totals 13 residues. Trimming shortened V by 5 bases and J by 8 bases, and 13 bases separated the two germline ends. This CDR3 reads CASSEQRVHEQFF. The DNA of the CDR3 is TGTGCCAGCAGCGAACAGCGGGTCCATGAGCAGTTCTTC. The whole variable domain, remainder taken from reference TRBV11-3 and TRBJ2-1, is EAGVVQSPRYKIIEKKQPVAFWCNPISGHNTLYWYLQNLGQGPELLIRYENEEAVDDSQLPKDRFSAERLKGVDSTLKIQPAELGDSAVYLCASSEQRVHEQFFGPGTRLTVL.